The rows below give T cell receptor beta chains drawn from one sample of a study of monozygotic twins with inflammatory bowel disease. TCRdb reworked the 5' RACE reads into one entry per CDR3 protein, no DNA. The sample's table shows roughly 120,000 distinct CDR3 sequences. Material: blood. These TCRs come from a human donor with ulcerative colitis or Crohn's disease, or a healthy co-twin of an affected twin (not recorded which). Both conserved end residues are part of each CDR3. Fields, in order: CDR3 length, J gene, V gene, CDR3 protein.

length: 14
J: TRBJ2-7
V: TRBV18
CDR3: CASSPNREGYEQYF

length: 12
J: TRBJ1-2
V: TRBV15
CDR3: CATSSSDYGYTF

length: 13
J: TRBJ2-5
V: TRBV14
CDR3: CASSQDGRETQYF

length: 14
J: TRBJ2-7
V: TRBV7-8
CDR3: CASSLGWSSYEQYF

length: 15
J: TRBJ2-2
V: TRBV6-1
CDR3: CASSEYRLNTGELFF

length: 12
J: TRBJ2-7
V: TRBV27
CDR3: CASSLTQGEQYF

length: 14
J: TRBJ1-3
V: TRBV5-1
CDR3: CASSSTLTGNTIYF

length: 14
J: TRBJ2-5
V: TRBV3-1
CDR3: CASSQGQYQETQYF

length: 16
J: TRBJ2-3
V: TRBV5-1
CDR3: CASSSTSGGRTDTQYF

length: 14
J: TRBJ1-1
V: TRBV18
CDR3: CASSPGAGNTEAFF

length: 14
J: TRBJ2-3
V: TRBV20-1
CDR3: CSAREGGDTDTQYF

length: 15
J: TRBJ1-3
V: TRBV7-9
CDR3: CASSLIYVEGDTIYF

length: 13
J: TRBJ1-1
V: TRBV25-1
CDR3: CASSGGGSTEAFF